This T cell receptor beta chain was observed in a study of blood T cell repertoires in COVID-19. Study background: Acute-phase and convalescent COVID-19 samples originated in the United States, Italy and Spain.

Measured with immunoSEQ multiplex PCR; TCRdb has only the in-frame clones, and not every one. The sample lists about 170,000 clones; around 83% were seen once. This CDR3 has 13 residues. V gave up 0 bases and J gave up 9 bases, with 11 bases separating them. Germline assignment: CDR1 ENHRY and CDR2 SYGVKD. The rearrangement uses TRBV10-3 and TRBJ1-1; D possibly corresponds to TRBD1 (6 bases). This TCR was sampled from a woman of 80 years or more in a cohort sampled during active or convalescent COVID-19. The sample consisted of peripheral blood. Here the CDR3 reads CAISESPGVKAFF. The CDR3 DNA is TGTGCCATCAGTGAGTCGCCAGGGGTTAAAGCTTTCTTT.